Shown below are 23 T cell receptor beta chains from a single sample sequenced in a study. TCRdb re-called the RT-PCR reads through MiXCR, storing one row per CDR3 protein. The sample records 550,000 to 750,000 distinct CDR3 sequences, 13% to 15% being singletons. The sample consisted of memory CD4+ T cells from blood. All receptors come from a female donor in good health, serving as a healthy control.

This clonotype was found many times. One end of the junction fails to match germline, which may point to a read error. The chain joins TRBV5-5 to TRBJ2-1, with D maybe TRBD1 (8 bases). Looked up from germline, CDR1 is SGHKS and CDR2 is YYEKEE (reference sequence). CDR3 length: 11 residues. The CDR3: CASSLRQGRVF. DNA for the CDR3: TGTGCCAGCAGCTTGCGACAGGGGAGGGTCTTC.

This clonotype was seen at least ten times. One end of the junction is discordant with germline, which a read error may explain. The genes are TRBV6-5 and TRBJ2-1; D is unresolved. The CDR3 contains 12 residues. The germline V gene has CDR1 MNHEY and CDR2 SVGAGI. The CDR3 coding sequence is TGTGCCAGCGCTCTGCCGGGTAATGCGCAGTTCTTC. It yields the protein CASALPGNAQFF.

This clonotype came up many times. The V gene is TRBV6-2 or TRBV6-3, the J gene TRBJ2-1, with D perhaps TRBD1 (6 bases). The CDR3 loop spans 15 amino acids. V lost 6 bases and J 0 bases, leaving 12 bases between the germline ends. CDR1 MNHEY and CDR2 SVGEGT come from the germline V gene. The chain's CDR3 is CASSPQGPSYNEQFF. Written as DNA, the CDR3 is TGTGCCAGCAGCCCACAGGGCCCCTCCTACAATGAGCAGTTCTTC.

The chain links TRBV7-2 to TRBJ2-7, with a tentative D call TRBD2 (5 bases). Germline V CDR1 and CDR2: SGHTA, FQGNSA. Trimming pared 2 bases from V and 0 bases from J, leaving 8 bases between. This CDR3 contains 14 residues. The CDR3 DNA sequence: TGTGCCAGCAGCTTATGGAGCGGCTCCTACGAGCAGTACTTC. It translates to CASSLWSGSYEQYF.

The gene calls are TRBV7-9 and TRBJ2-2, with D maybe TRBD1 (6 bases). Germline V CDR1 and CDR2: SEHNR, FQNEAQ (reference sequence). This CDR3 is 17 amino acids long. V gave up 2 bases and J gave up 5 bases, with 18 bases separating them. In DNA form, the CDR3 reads TGTGCCAGCAGCTTAAGGGATTCCGGGACAAGAACCGGGGAGCTGTTTTTT. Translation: CASSLRDSGTRTGELFF.

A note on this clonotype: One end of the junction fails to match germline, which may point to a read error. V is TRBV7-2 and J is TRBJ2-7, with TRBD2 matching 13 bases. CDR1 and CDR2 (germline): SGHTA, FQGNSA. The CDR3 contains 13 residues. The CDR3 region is CDSSGTSGTEQYF. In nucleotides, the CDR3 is TGTGACAGCAGCGGGACTAGCGGGACCGAGCAGTACTTC.

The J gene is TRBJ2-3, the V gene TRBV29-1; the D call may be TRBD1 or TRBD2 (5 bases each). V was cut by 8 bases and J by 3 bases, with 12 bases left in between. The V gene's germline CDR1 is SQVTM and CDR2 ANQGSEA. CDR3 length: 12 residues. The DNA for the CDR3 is TGCAGCTTCGAGAGGGGAACAGATACGCAGTATTTT. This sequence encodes CSFERGTDTQYF.

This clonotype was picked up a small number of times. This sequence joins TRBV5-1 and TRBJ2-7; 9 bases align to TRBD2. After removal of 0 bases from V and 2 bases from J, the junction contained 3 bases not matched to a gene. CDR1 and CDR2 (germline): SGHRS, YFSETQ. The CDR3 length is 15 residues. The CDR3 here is CASSLEVAGAYEQYF. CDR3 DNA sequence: TGCGCCAGCAGCTTGGAAGTAGCGGGGGCCTACGAGCAGTACTTC.

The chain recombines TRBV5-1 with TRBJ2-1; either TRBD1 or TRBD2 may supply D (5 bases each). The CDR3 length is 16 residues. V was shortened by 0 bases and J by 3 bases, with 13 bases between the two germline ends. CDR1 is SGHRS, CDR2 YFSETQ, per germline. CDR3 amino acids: CASSLAKGTIYNEQFF. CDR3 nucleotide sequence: TGCGCCAGCAGCTTGGCAAAGGGGACGATCTACAATGAGCAGTTCTTC.

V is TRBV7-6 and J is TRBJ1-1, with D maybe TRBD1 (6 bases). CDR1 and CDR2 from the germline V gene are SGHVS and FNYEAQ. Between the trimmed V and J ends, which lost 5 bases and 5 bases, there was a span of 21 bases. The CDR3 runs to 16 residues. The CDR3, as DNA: TGTGCCAGCAGCCCTCCTGGGGCACAGGGTGAAACTGAAGCTTTCTTT. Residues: CASSPPGAQGETEAFF.

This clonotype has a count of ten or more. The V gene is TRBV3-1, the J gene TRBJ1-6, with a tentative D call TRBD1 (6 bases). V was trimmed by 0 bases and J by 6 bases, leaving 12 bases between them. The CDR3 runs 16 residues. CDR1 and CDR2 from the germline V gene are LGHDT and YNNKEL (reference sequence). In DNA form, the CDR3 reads TGTGCCAGCAGCCAAGATCCGGCCAGGGGTAATTCACCCCTCCACTTT. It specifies CASSQDPARGNSPLHF.

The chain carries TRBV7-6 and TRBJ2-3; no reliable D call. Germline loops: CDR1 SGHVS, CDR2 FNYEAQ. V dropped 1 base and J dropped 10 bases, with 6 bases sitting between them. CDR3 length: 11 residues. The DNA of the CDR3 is TGTGCCAGCAGCTTAGACGGTCCGCAGTATTTT. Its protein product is CASSLDGPQYF. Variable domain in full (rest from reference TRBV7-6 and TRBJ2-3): GAGVSQSPRYKVTKRGQDVALRCDPISGHVSLYWYRQALGQGPEFLTYFNYEAQQDKSGLPNDRFSAERPEGSISTLTIQRTEQRDSAMYRCASSLDGPQYFGPGTRLTVL.

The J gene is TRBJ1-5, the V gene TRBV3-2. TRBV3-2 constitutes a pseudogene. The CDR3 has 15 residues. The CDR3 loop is CASSPKLHDESAGHF. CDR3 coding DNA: TGTGCCAGCAGCCCAAAATTACACGACGAATCCGCTGGTCATTTT.

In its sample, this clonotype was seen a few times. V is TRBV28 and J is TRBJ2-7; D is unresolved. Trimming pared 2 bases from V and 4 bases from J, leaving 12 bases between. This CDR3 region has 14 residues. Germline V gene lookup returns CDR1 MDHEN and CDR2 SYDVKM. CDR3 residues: CASSLSGLLYEQYF. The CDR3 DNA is TGTGCCAGCAGTTTAAGTGGGTTGTTGTACGAGCAGTACTTC.

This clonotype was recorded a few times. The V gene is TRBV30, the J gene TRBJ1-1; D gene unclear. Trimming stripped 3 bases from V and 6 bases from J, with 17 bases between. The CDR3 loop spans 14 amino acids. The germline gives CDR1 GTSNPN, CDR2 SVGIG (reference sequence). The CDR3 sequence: CAWRGRKQVPEAFF. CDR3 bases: TGTGCCTGGAGGGGCCGCAAACAAGTCCCTGAAGCTTTCTTT. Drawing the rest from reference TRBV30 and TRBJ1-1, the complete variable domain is SQTIHQWPATLVQPVGSPLSLECTVEGTSNPNLYWYRQAAGRGLQLLFYSVGIGQISSEVPQNLSASRPQDRQFILSSKKLLLSDSGFYLCAWRGRKQVPEAFFGQGTRLTVV.

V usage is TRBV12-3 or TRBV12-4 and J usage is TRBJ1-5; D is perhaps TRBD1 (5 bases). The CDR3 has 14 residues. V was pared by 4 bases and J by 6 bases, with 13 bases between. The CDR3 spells CASSSALRGQPQHF. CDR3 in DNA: TGTGCCAGCAGTTCGGCCTTGAGGGGTCAGCCCCAGCATTTT.

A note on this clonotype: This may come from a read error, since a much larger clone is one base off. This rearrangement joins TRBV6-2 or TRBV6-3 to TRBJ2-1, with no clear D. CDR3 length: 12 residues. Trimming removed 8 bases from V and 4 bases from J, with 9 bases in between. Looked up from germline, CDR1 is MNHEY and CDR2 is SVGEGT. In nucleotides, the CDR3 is TGTGCCAGCGCCTTCGTGTACAATGAGCAGTTCTTC. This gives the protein CASAFVYNEQFF.

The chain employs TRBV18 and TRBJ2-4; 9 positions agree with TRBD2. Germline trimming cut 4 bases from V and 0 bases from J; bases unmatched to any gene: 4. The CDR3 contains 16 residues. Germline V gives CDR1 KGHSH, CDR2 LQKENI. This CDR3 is CASSLLTSGAKNIQYF. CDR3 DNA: TGTGCCAGCTCACTTCTGACTAGCGGAGCCAAAAACATTCAGTACTTC.

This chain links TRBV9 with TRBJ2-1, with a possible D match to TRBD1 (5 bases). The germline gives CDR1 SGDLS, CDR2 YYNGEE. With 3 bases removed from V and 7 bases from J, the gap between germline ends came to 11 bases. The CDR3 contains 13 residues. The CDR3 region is CASSAQGWNEQFF. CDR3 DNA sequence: TGTGCCAGCAGCGCCCAGGGTTGGAATGAGCAGTTCTTC.

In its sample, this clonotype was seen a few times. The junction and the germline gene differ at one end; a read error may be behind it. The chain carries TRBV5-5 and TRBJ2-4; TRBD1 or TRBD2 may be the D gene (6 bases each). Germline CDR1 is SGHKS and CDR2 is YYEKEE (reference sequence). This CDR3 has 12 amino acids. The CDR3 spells CASSSILGGNHF. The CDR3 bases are TGTGCCAGCAGCTCGATTTTGGGGGGCAACCACTTC.

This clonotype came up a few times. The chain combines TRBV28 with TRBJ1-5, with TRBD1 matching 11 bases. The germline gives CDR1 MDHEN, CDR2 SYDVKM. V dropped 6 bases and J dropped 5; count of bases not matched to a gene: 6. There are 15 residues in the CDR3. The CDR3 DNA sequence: TGTGCCAGCAGGCGGACAGGGGGCACGGATCAGCCCCAGCATTTT. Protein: CASRRTGGTDQPQHF.

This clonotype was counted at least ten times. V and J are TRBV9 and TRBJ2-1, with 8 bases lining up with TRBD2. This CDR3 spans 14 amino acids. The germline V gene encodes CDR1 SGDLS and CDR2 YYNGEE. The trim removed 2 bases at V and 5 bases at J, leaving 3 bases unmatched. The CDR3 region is CASSVGLAHNEQFF. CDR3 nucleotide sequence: TGTGCCAGCAGCGTCGGACTAGCCCACAATGAGCAGTTCTTC.

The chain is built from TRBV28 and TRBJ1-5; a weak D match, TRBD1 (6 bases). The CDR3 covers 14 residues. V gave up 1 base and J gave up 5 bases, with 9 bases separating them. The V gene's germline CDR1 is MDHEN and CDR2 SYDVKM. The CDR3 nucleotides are TGTGCCAGCAGTTTATCGGGGGGGCATCAGCCCCAGCATTTT. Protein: CASSLSGGHQPQHF.